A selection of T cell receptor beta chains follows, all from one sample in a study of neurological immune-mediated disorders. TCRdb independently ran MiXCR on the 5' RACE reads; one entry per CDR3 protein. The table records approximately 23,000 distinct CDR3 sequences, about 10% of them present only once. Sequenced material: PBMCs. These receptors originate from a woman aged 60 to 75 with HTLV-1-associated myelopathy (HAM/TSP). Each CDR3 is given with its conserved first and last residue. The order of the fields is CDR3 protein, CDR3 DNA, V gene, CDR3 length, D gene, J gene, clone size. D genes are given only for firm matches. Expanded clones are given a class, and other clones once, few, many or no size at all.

CASGLAVNTGELFF	TGCGCCAGCGGACTAGCGGTGAACACCGGGGAGCTGTTTTTT	TRBV5-1	14	TRBD2	TRBJ2-2	many
CASRYGLAGGREETQYF	TGCGCCAGCAGATACGGACTAGCGGGGGGGCGGGAAGAGACCCAGTACTTC	TRBV5-1	17	TRBD2	TRBJ2-5	many
CASSLGGGYTEAFF	TGCGCCAGCAGCCTAGGGGGGGGCTACACTGAAGCTTTCTTT	TRBV5-1	14	NA	TRBJ1-1	many
CASSFPVPSEKSGNTIYF	TGTGCCAGCAGCTTCCCGGTCCCCTCAGAGAAATCTGGAAACACCATATATTTT	TRBV7-9	18	NA	TRBJ1-3	many
CAWSDGVNEKLFF	TGTGCCTGGAGCGACGGGGTTAATGAAAAACTGTTTTTT	TRBV30	13	NA	TRBJ1-4	many
CASSKETGPFTDTQYF	TGTGCCAGCAGCAAAGAGACGGGACCTTTCACAGATACGCAGTATTTT	TRBV21-1	16	NA	TRBJ2-3	many
CAAEQGALGYTF	TGTGCCGCCGAGCAGGGGGCGCTTGGCTACACCTTC	TRBV7-9	12	TRBD1	TRBJ1-2	many
CASSLRPVLFGGSSGTGELFF	TGTGCCAGCAGTCTACGCCCCGTTCTGTTTGGGGGTAGCTCGGGCACCGGGGAGCTGTTTTTT	TRBV6-5	21	NA	TRBJ2-2	many
CSARVPGLAGEETQYF	TGCAGTGCTAGAGTACCGGGACTAGCGGGGGAAGAGACCCAGTACTTC	TRBV20-1	16	TRBD2	TRBJ2-5	many
CASSLPGGPDTQYF	TGCGCCAGCAGCTTGCCGGGGGGCCCAGATACGCAGTATTTT	TRBV5-1	14	NA	TRBJ2-3	many
CASSGWAGTGELFF	TGTGCCAGCAGTGGTTGGGCCGGCACCGGGGAGCTGTTTTTT	TRBV25-1	14	NA	TRBJ2-2	many
CATSYGTQGYEQYF	TGTGCCACCAGTTATGGGACCCAGGGCTACGAGCAGTACTTC	TRBV24-1	14	NA	TRBJ2-7	NA
CASSEYRTGGYGYTF	TGTGCCAGCAGTGAATACAGGACAGGGGGCTATGGCTACACCTTC	TRBV25-1	15	TRBD1	TRBJ1-2	many
CASSQDRRTQYF	TGTGCCAGCAGCCAAGATAGGAGGACCCAGTACTTC	TRBV14	12	NA	TRBJ2-5	many
CAWSPQDYTEAFF	TGTGCCTGGAGTCCGCAGGATTACACTGAAGCTTTCTTT	TRBV30	13	NA	TRBJ1-1	many
CSANGGQVRNYGYTF	TGCAGTGCCAACGGTGGGCAGGTTAGGAACTATGGCTACACCTTC	TRBV20-1	15	NA	TRBJ1-2	many
CSASELATFRETQYF	TGCAGTGCTAGCGAGCTAGCGACCTTTAGGGAGACCCAGTACTTC	TRBV20-1	15	NA	TRBJ2-5	many
CASTGSQDTQYF	TGCGCCAGCACCGGGTCACAGGATACGCAGTATTTT	TRBV4-1	12	NA	TRBJ2-3	many
CASRPWGGQDNEQFF	TGTGCCAGCAGGCCTTGGGGGGGGCAAGACAATGAGCAGTTCTTC	TRBV12-3/TRBV12-4	15	NA	TRBJ2-1	many
CSALDRSIDTQYF	TGCAGTGCGCTGGACCGCAGCATAGATACGCAGTATTTT	TRBV20-1	13	NA	TRBJ2-3	NA
CASSLPGGADGYTF	TGTGCCAGCAGTCTACCAGGGGGCGCCGATGGCTACACCTTC	TRBV2	14	TRBD1	TRBJ1-2	many
CASSFYICSANTGVGGPQHF	NA	TRBV7-2	20	NA	TRBJ1-5	once
CASSLASGLAGYEQFF	TGCGCCAGCAGCTTGGCATCGGGACTAGCGGGGTATGAGCAGTTCTTC	TRBV5-1	16	TRBD2	TRBJ2-1	NA
CASSPALTGGVQETQYF	TGCGCCAGCAGCCCGGCGTTGACGGGGGGGGTCCAAGAGACCCAGTACTTC	TRBV5-1	17	TRBD2	TRBJ2-5	many
CASSLEYGYTF	TGTGCCAGCAGCTTAGAGTATGGCTACACCTTC	TRBV7-8	11	NA	TRBJ1-2	many
CSAREPAGATGGELFF	TGCAGTGCTAGAGAACCAGCGGGGGCCACTGGCGGGGAGCTGTTTTTT	TRBV20-1	16	TRBD2	TRBJ2-2	many
CAWVQEDGEKLFF	TGTGCCTGGGTACAGGAGGATGGAGAAAAACTGTTTTTT	TRBV30	13	NA	TRBJ1-4	many
CASSEGGGSYNEQFF	TGTGCCAGCAGTGAAGGGGGGGGGTCCTACAATGAGCAGTTCTTC	TRBV6-1	15	TRBD2	TRBJ2-1	NA
CASSYYGLDEQYF	TGTGCCAGCAGTTACTATGGTCTCGACGAGCAGTACTTC	TRBV6-6	13	NA	TRBJ2-7	NA
CSARDPDRTTEAFF	TGCAGTGCTAGAGATCCGGACAGGACCACTGAAGCTTTCTTT	TRBV20-1	14	TRBD1	TRBJ1-1	NA
CANTLKRAQDTQYF	TGTGCCAACACCCTTAAACGTGCTCAAGATACCCAGTACTTC	TRBV7-8	14	NA	TRBJ2-5	NA
CSARSLREGADLGNQPQHF	TGCAGTGCTAGGAGCCTTAGAGAGGGGGCAGATTTAGGCAATCAGCCCCAGCATTTT	TRBV20-1	19	TRBD1	TRBJ1-5	many
CASSSLSYEQYF	TGTGCCAGCAGCTCCCTATCCTACGAGCAGTACTTC	TRBV7-2	12	NA	TRBJ2-7	many
CSGWDGTRTNYGYTF	TGCAGTGGATGGGACGGGACAAGAACTAACTATGGCTACACCTTC	TRBV20-1	15	NA	TRBJ1-2	many
CASSRGATYEQYF	TGTGCCAGCAGCCGAGGGGCGACCTACGAGCAGTACTTC	TRBV6-6	13	NA	TRBJ2-7	medium-sized
CASSLTGHSGNTIYF	TGTGCCAGCAGCTTAACAGGGCACTCTGGAAACACCATATATTTT	TRBV7-2	15	NA	TRBJ1-3	many
CSARPGTSAGYEQYF	TGCAGTGCTAGACCCGGGACTAGCGCGGGATACGAGCAGTACTTC	TRBV20-1	15	TRBD2	TRBJ2-7	many
CASSLQAGFTDTQYF	TGCGCCAGCAGCTTACAAGCGGGGTTCACAGATACGCAGTATTTT	TRBV5-1	15	TRBD2	TRBJ2-3	many
CASSFGQGTDTQYF	TGCGCCAGCAGCTTCGGACAGGGCACAGATACGCAGTATTTT	TRBV5-1	14	TRBD1	TRBJ2-3	many